What follows are 19 T cell receptor beta chains derived from one specimen sequenced in a study of blood T cells in healthy people across ages. With a J-beta primer mix and a sample-barcoded 5' primer, a second PCR ran about 6 to 11 cycles. TCRdb reanalysed the 5' RACE reads using MiXCR and keeps one entry per CDR3 protein. The sample holds about 670,000 distinct CDR3 sequences, around 50% seen once. Material: blood. The receptors were sampled from a woman aged 80 or over in good health.

The DNA for the CDR3 is TGCGCCAGCAGCCAAAAATCGGAGGGGCAGGTAGGAGAGCAGTACTTC. Its protein product is CASSQKSEGQVGEQYF. This rearrangement joins TRBV4-3 to TRBJ2-4; D perhaps matches TRBD2 (6 bases). CDR1 is LGHNA and CDR2 is YSLEER in the germline V gene. V shed 2 bases and J shed 13 bases, with 24 bases lying between them. The CDR3 has 16 amino acids.

This clonotype was seen at least ten times. The chain combines TRBV5-1 with TRBJ2-5; D perhaps matches TRBD1 (5 bases). The CDR3 loop spans 16 amino acids. Between the trimmed V and J ends, which lost 0 bases and 1 base, there was a span of 13 bases. Germline-derived CDR1 and CDR2 are SGHRS and YFSETQ. The CDR3 reads CASSLGQGVSQETQYF. CDR3 coding DNA: TGCGCCAGCAGCTTGGGGCAGGGTGTTTCCCAAGAGACCCAGTACTTC.

This clonotype was seen at least ten times. This rearrangement joins TRBV7-3 to TRBJ2-1, with D perhaps matching TRBD1 (6 bases). V shed 2 bases and J shed 9 bases, with 14 bases lying between them. This CDR3 spans 14 amino acids. From germline, CDR1 is SGHTA and CDR2 FQGTGA. This CDR3 reads CASSLVGARVEQFF. The CDR3 nucleotides are TGTGCCAGCAGCTTAGTGGGGGCCAGGGTTGAGCAGTTCTTC.

Ten or more counts support this clonotype. This chain joins TRBV7-2 and TRBJ2-4, with 11 bases matching TRBD1. The J segment lost 4 bases and the V segment lost 5 bases, leaving 4 bases of the junction unmatched. The germline V gene encodes CDR1 SGHTA and CDR2 FQGNSA. This CDR3 region has 15 residues. CDR3 in DNA: TGTGCCAGCAGCGCGGACAGGGGGCTGAAAAACATTCAGTACTTC. Its protein is CASSADRGLKNIQYF.

The chain carries TRBV29-1 and TRBJ1-1; no definite D call. V dropped 7 bases and J dropped 0 bases, with 6 bases sitting between them. The germline V gene encodes CDR1 SQVTM and CDR2 ANQGSEA. This CDR3 is built from 11 residues. Here the CDR3 reads CSGNMNTEAFF. CDR3 nucleotide sequence: TGCAGCGGCAACATGAACACTGAAGCTTTCTTT.

This clonotype occurred many times. V gene TRBV20-1 combines with J gene TRBJ1-2; D gene unclear. V lost 0 bases, J lost 3 bases, and 14 bases lay in between. The length of the CDR3 is 15 residues. The germline CDR1 and CDR2 sequences are DFQATT and SNEGSKA (reference sequence). CDR3 DNA: TGCAGTGCTAGAGAGCGGAATCTGGGTCACTATGGCTACACCTTC. This gives the protein CSARERNLGHYGYTF.

This clonotype came up many times. The V gene is TRBV10-3, the J gene TRBJ2-1, with 7 bases that match TRBD2. Trimming at V came to 8 bases and at J to 7 bases, leaving 8 bases not matched to a gene. The germline gives CDR1 ENHRY, CDR2 SYGVKD. This CDR3 is built from 13 residues. DNA for the CDR3: TGTGCCATCCGGACTAGTTTAGGGAATGAGCAGTTCTTC. It specifies CAIRTSLGNEQFF.

V usage is TRBV24-1 and J usage is TRBJ2-3; D is unclear. This CDR3 comprises 12 residues. The V and J ends lost 6 bases and 4 bases respectively, with 7 bases between them. Germline CDR1 reads KGHDR; CDR2 reads SFDVKD. CDR3 bases: TGTGCCACCAGTTCGGGCGCAGATACGCAGTATTTT. As protein: CATSSGADTQYF.

The chain joins TRBV27 to TRBJ1-5; perhaps TRBD1 as D (5 bases). V was clipped by 0 bases and J by 1 base, with 10 bases between them. The V gene's germline CDR1 is MNHEY and CDR2 SMNVEV (reference sequence). This CDR3 is built from 16 residues. The DNA for the CDR3 is TGTGCCAGCAGTTTATCGAGTAGGGGAAGCAATCAGCCCCAGCATTTT. Encoded protein: CASSLSSRGSNQPQHF.

The genes are TRBV7-9 and TRBJ2-7; possibly TRBD1 for D (6 bases). This CDR3 spans 12 amino acids. Trimming removed 6 bases from V and 5 bases from J, with 11 bases in between. Germline V gives CDR1 SEHNR, CDR2 FQNEAQ (reference sequence). The DNA for the CDR3 is TGTGCCAGCAGTACACAGGGCCACGAGCAGTACTTC. As protein: CASSTQGHEQYF. Complete variable domain (other parts from reference TRBV7-9 and TRBJ2-7): DTGVSQNPRHKITKRGQNVTFRCDPISEHNRLYWYRQTLGQGPEFLTYFQNEAQLEKSRLLSDRFSAERPKGSFSTLEIQRTEQGDSAMYLCASSTQGHEQYFGPGTRLTVT.

This clonotype was counted many times. The CDR3 is CASNFGVYEQFF. The CDR3 DNA follows: TGTGCCAGCAATTTTGGGGTGTATGAGCAGTTCTTC. V gene TRBV2 combines with J gene TRBJ2-1, with D hard to call. CDR1 and CDR2 from the germline V gene are SNHLY and FYNNEI. The CDR3 is 12 amino acids. The ends were cut back, 7 bases at V and 8 bases at J, with 12 bases in the middle.

This clonotype showed up just once. The V gene is TRBV7-8, the J gene TRBJ1-4, with D perhaps matching TRBD1 (6 bases). The length of the CDR3 is 17 residues. Per the germline V gene, CDR1 is SGHVS and CDR2 is FQNEAQ. The V end lost 1 base, the J end lost 2 bases, and 14 bases lay between the germline ends. CDR3 loop: CASSLGQGRVTNEKLFF. The CDR3 DNA sequence: TGTGCCAGCAGCTTAGGGCAGGGGCGGGTTACTAATGAAAAACTGTTTTTT.

At least ten counts were recorded for this clonotype. One end of the junction is discordant with germline, which a read error may explain. This chain links TRBV7-2 with TRBJ1-2; D remains unclear. The CDR3 has 12 amino acids. Germline V gene sequence: CDR1 SGHTA, CDR2 FQGNSA. CDR3 nucleotide sequence: TGTGCCAGCAGTTTAGCGGGAGGCGGCTACACCTTC. Its translation is CASSLAGGGYTF.

A single count supports this clonotype. The gene calls are TRBV6-2 or TRBV6-3 and TRBJ1-1; 8 bases are a match to TRBD1. CDR3 length equals 14 residues. Germline V gene lookup returns CDR1 MNHEY and CDR2 SVGEGT. The trim removed 6 bases at V and 1 base at J, leaving 4 bases unmatched. This CDR3 is CASSRDRGNTEAFF. The CDR3 DNA sequence: TGTGCCAGCAGCCGTGACAGGGGGAACACTGAAGCTTTCTTT.

V and J are TRBV9 and TRBJ2-7, with D unresolved. This CDR3 comprises 16 residues. Trimming cost V 2 bases and J 7 bases, with 22 bases left between them. Germline CDR1 SGDLS, CDR2 YYNGEE. The CDR3 here is CASSVGSGLIPGEQYF. The CDR3 DNA is TGTGCCAGCAGCGTCGGCTCAGGCTTAATCCCTGGGGAGCAGTACTTC.

CDR3 nucleotides: TGTGCCAGCAGCCTGGGACTAGCGGGGGCCCACACAGATACGCAGTATTTT. Its translation: CASSLGLAGAHTDTQYF. The chain couples TRBV5-6 to TRBJ2-3, with TRBD2 matching over 14 bases. CDR3 size: 17 residues. CDR1 and CDR2 (germline): SGHDT, YYEEEE. V dropped 4 bases and J dropped 2; count of bases not matched to a gene: 6.

The table lists this clonotype with many counts. The chain joins TRBV6-6 to TRBJ2-5; the D gene is possibly TRBD1 (5 bases). Germline V gene data show CDR1 as MNHNY and CDR2 as SVGAGI (reference sequence). This CDR3 has 12 amino acids. Trimming took 2 bases from V and 13 from J, leaving 14 bases between them. DNA for the CDR3: TGTGCCAGCAGTTACCCATCGACAGTCCCGTACTTC. The encoded protein is CASSYPSTVPYF.

This clonotype came up many times. V gene TRBV12-3 or TRBV12-4 combines with J gene TRBJ2-1, with TRBD1 matching 10 bases. This CDR3 comprises 15 residues. Trimming at V came to 5 bases and at J to 6 bases, leaving 7 bases not matched to a gene. In nucleotides, the CDR3 is TGTGCCAGCAGTGACCGGGACAGGGGAGGCAATGAGCAGTTCTTC. Amino acid sequence: CASSDRDRGGNEQFF.

V is TRBV4-3 and J is TRBJ2-1; 8 bases fit TRBD2. The junction had 16 bases not matched to a gene; V was cut back by 3 bases and J by 9 bases. This CDR3 is 17 amino acids long. Per the germline V gene, CDR1 is LGHNA and CDR2 is YSLEER. DNA of the CDR3: TGCGCCAGCAGCCACTTAGCCGGGACTAGTGATAGGAGTGAGCAGTTCTTC. This translates into CASSHLAGTSDRSEQFF.